These T cell receptor beta chains were read from a single sample in a study of control samples from healthy donors and cancer patients. Using immunoSEQ multiplex PCR, the repertoire was profiled, and TCRdb retains in-frame clones only, with some absent. The data show around 180,000 clones, around nine tenths seen once. Sequenced: blood. Receptors originate from a woman in her 30s in good health. CDR3s include the opening cysteine and the closing phenylalanine or tryptophan. Each record gives: CDR3 DNA, CDR3 protein, V gene, clone size, J gene, D gene. D genes are given only for firm matches. Only part of the rows carry a size: once, few, many, or a class if the clone is expanded.

DNA: TGTGCCAGCTCATTCAGTAAAGGGGACACCGGGGAGCTGTTTTTT
CDR3: CASSFSKGDTGELFF
V: TRBV18
size: -
J: TRBJ2-2
D: -

DNA: TGTGCCAGCAGCTTAGAGTCGGCGCAGACCCAGTACTTC
CDR3: CASSLESAQTQYF
V: TRBV11-2
size: -
J: TRBJ2-5
D: -

DNA: TGTGCCAGCAGTGATGGGGCTATTTGGACGGAGATCTCTGGGGCCAACGTCCTGACTTTC
CDR3: CASSDGAIWTEISGANVLTF
V: TRBV2
size: -
J: TRBJ2-6
D: -

DNA: TGCGCCAGCAGCTTGGCCCCAGGGGTTGAGACCCAGTACTTC
CDR3: CASSLAPGVETQYF
V: TRBV5-1
size: -
J: TRBJ2-5
D: -

DNA: TGTGCCAGCAGCTTGGGACCAGGACGCCCGGTCTATGGCTACACCTTC
CDR3: CASSLGPGRPVYGYTF
V: TRBV5-4
size: -
J: TRBJ1-2
D: -

DNA: TGTGCCAGCATTCCCGGGAGAAAGAATGAGCAGTTCTTC
CDR3: CASIPGRKNEQFF
V: TRBV28
size: -
J: TRBJ2-1
D: -

DNA: TGTGCCAGCAGCCCGGGGACAGGCCTCTACGAGCAGTACTTC
CDR3: CASSPGTGLYEQYF
V: TRBV7-9
size: -
J: TRBJ2-7
D: TRBD1

DNA: TGTGCCAGCAGCCAAGAACCGAGCGGGAACCCCTACGAGCAGTACTTC
CDR3: CASSQEPSGNPYEQYF
V: TRBV4-2
size: -
J: TRBJ2-7
D: TRBD2

DNA: TGTGCCAGCAGCCCCGACTGGGGTAGGCTGTACTTC
CDR3: CASSPDWGRLYF
V: TRBV14
size: -
J: TRBJ2-7
D: -

DNA: TGTGCCAGCATCGGGGGGGGCGATCTGGAGACCCAGTACTTC
CDR3: CASIGGGDLETQYF
V: TRBV2
size: -
J: TRBJ2-5
D: TRBD2

DNA: TGTGCCAGTAGCATGACTAGCGGGGGCCAAGAGACCCAGTACTTC
CDR3: CASSMTSGGQETQYF
V: TRBV19
size: -
J: TRBJ2-5
D: TRBD2

DNA: TGTGCCAGTAGTACCCGGGACAGGGGTCTTTCGAACACCGGGGAGCTGTTTTTT
CDR3: CASSTRDRGLSNTGELFF
V: TRBV19
size: -
J: TRBJ2-2
D: TRBD1

DNA: TGTGCCAGCTCTGGGGACTTAATGGAGACCCAGTACTTC
CDR3: CASSGDLMETQYF
V: TRBV21-1
size: few
J: TRBJ2-5
D: -

DNA: TGTGCCAGCGGCAGCGGCGGGAGCAATCACAATGAGCAGTTCTTC
CDR3: CASGSGGSNHNEQFF
V: TRBV4-2
size: -
J: TRBJ2-1
D: TRBD2

DNA: TGTGCCAGCAGGGCCGGGACAGCCAGCAATCAGCCCCAGCATTTT
CDR3: CASRAGTASNQPQHF
V: TRBV28
size: -
J: TRBJ1-5
D: TRBD1